The next 24 T cell receptor beta chains were all read from a single sample in a study of shared clonotypes between healthy human individuals (dated by TCRdb to 2020 to 2022). Libraries came from the immunoSEQ multiplex PCR assay. This immuneACCESS table, as held by TCRdb, lists in-frame sequences with V and J called but not all clones. Of the missing ones, under half trace to an unresolved V gene in checked studies; the others have no known cause. Counted in this sample were roughly 2.5 million clones; approximately 90% of them appeared once. About 0.13% of the sample is taken by the ten largest. The sequencing input was naive CD4+ T cells sorted from blood. The cell subset or site label, as the study defines it: CD45RA+ positively selected. Every receptor here comes from a man in his late teens or twenties in good health.

The chain employs TRBV19 and TRBJ2-3; 9 positions agree with TRBD1. With 3 bases clipped from V and 1 base from J, the junction kept 2 bases outside the gene matches. CDR3 size: 15 residues. Per the germline V gene, CDR1 is LNHDA and CDR2 is SQIVND (reference sequence). The CDR3 loop is CASSMGDRGTDTQYF. In DNA form, the CDR3 reads TGTGCCAGTAGTATGGGGGACAGGGGCACAGATACGCAGTATTTT.

The J gene is TRBJ1-3, the V gene TRBV5-4, with 9 bases lining up with TRBD1. From germline, CDR1 is SGHNT and CDR2 YYREEE (reference sequence). The CDR3 loop spans 15 amino acids. V gave up 4 bases and J gave up 0 bases; unmatched junction bases: 2. CDR3 amino acids: CASSQDRGSGNTIYF. The CDR3 coding sequence is TGTGCCAGCAGCCAGGACAGGGGCTCTGGAAACACCATATATTTT.

The gene calls are TRBV2 and TRBJ2-5, with TRBD2 matching over 11 bases. The V gene end was trimmed by 0 bases and the J gene end by 5 bases; junction bases not matched to a gene: 5. The germline V gene encodes CDR1 SNHLY and CDR2 FYNNEI. The CDR3 is made up of 16 amino acids. CDR3 DNA sequence: TGTGCCAGCAGTGAAGCGGTCCTAGCGGGAGGCGAGACCCAGTACTTC. As protein: CASSEAVLAGGETQYF.

The chain combines TRBV5-6 with TRBJ2-7; 9 bases agree with TRBD1. V was pared by 3 bases and J by 0 bases, with 7 bases of the junction left unmatched. Germline V CDR1 and CDR2: SGHDT, YYEEEE. The CDR3 covers 16 residues. CDR3 DNA sequence: TGTGCCAGCAGCTCGTTGGACAGGGGACCCTCCTACGAGCAGTACTTC. Encoded protein: CASSSLDRGPSYEQYF.

This chain joins TRBV9 and TRBJ1-5; D is perhaps TRBD1 (5 bases). The CDR3 covers 14 residues. Germline-derived CDR1 and CDR2 are SGDLS and YYNGEE. V was cut by 4 bases and J by 2 bases, with 10 bases left in between. CDR3 loop: CASSRDSGNQPQHF. The CDR3 coding sequence is TGTGCCAGCAGCAGGGACTCGGGCAATCAGCCCCAGCATTTT.

The table lists this clone with a few counts. The identical CDR3 is also encoded by other nucleotide sequences in the sample. The J gene is TRBJ1-1, the V gene TRBV29-1; D remains ambiguous. Germline V gene lookup returns CDR1 SQVTM and CDR2 ANQGSEA. V lost 4 bases and J lost 2, with 14 bases in between. The CDR3 runs to 14 residues. The CDR3 here is CSVVGRLGNTEAFF. In DNA, the CDR3 is TGCAGCGTTGTCGGAAGATTAGGAAACACTGAAGCTTTCTTT.

The chain employs TRBV6-6 and TRBJ1-6, with D maybe TRBD1 (6 bases). Trimming stripped 5 bases from V and 6 bases from J, with 17 bases between. Germline lookup yields CDR1 MNHNY and CDR2 SVGAGI (reference sequence). The length of the CDR3 is 16 residues. CDR3: CASSNLGQWGNSPLHF. DNA of the CDR3: TGTGCCAGCAGTAACCTAGGACAGTGGGGTAATTCACCCCTCCACTTT.

The table lists this clone with a count of one. This chain connects TRBV6-1 to TRBJ1-5; maybe TRBD1 (6 bases). Trimming stripped 5 bases from V and 0 bases from J, with 11 bases between. The V gene's germline CDR1 is MNHNS and CDR2 SASEGT. The CDR3 sequence is 15 residues long. The CDR3 DNA sequence: TGTGCCAGCAGTCACCAGGACAGTAGCAATCAGCCCCAGCATTTT. Amino acids: CASSHQDSSNQPQHF.

CDR3 in amino acids: CASSPLGGWAGELFF. CDR3 nucleotide sequence: TGCGCCAGCAGTCCGCTAGGCGGATGGGCCGGGGAGCTGTTTTTT. The rearrangement links TRBV5-1 to TRBJ2-2; no reliable D call. V gave up 5 bases and J gave up 6 bases, with 17 bases separating them. This CDR3 comprises 15 residues. Germline V CDR1 and CDR2: SGHRS, YFSETQ.

The chain employs TRBV1 and TRBJ2-1. TRBV1 is marked as a pseudogene. The CDR3 runs 9 residues. The CDR3 nucleotides are TGCACCAGGGAAGGAGAGCAGTTCTTC. It encodes CTREGEQFF.

Regarding this clone: The same CDR3 can be traced to other DNA sequences in this sample. This chain connects TRBV6-6 to TRBJ2-1; 7 bases are shared with TRBD1. Per the germline V gene, CDR1 is MNHNY and CDR2 is SVGAGI (reference sequence). The CDR3 runs to 15 residues. J was trimmed by 0 bases and V by 2 bases; bases with no gene match: 1. CDR3 region: CASSYGDSSYNEQFF. As DNA, the CDR3 is TGTGCCAGCAGTTACGGGGACAGCTCCTACAATGAGCAGTTCTTC.

J is TRBJ1-6 and V is TRBV6-1; 7 nucleotides align to TRBD1. J gave up 10 bases and V 4 bases, and 10 bases lay outside the gene matches. The CDR3 is 15 amino acids. Germline V gene data show CDR1 as MNHNS and CDR2 as SASEGT. The CDR3 reads CASSGGNRGNSPLHF. CDR3 bases: TGTGCCAGCAGTGGTGGGAACAGGGGAAACTCACCCCTCCACTTT.

This chain links TRBV11-2 with TRBJ1-3, with D hard to call. This CDR3 contains 17 residues. The V and J ends lost 4 bases and 0 bases respectively, with 16 bases between them. From germline, CDR1 is SGHAT and CDR2 FQNNGV. The chain's CDR3 is CASSSIWAARSGNTIYF. For the CDR3, the DNA is TGTGCCAGCAGCTCGATCTGGGCGGCTCGCTCTGGAAACACCATATATTTT.

This chain connects TRBV27 to TRBJ1-1, with D perhaps TRBD1 (6 bases). V lost 10 bases, J lost 1 base, and 10 bases lay in between. CDR1 is MNHEY, CDR2 SMNVEV, per germline (reference sequence). The CDR3 is 12 residues long. The CDR3 region is CATRTANTEAFF. The CDR3, as DNA: TGTGCCACCAGGACAGCGAACACTGAAGCTTTCTTT.

Concerning this clone itself: Different DNA sequences within this sample yield the same CDR3. The chain links TRBV18 to TRBJ1-2; D is uncertain. The V end was cut by 2 bases, the J end by 2 bases, with 6 bases between. There are 13 residues in the CDR3. Per the germline V gene, CDR1 is KGHSH and CDR2 is LQKENI. The CDR3 DNA reads TGTGCCAGCTCACCAGCAGAAAACTATGGCTACACCTTC. Translating it yields CASSPAENYGYTF. Looking up the rest from reference TRBV18 and TRBJ1-2 gives the full variable domain: NAGVMQNPRHLVRRRGQEARLRCSPMKGHSHVYWYRQLPEEGLKFMVYLQKENIIDESGMPKERFSAEFPKEGPSILRIQQVVRGDSAAYFCASSPAENYGYTFGSGTRLTVV.

The chain links TRBV27 to TRBJ2-7; the D gene is possibly TRBD1 (6 bases). The CDR3 is 12 residues long. The V gene's germline CDR1 is MNHEY and CDR2 SMNVEV (reference sequence). V dropped 5 bases and J dropped 5 bases, with 10 bases sitting between them. The CDR3 DNA reads TGTGCCAGCAGTAACAGGGTCCACGAGCAGTACTTC. Protein: CASSNRVHEQYF.

This chain connects TRBV7-6 to TRBJ2-7; 8 bases are a match to TRBD2. Trimming took 5 bases from V and 3 from J; bases not matched to a gene: 6. The CDR3 runs 14 residues. Germline V gene data show CDR1 as SGHVS and CDR2 as FNYEAQ. The CDR3 here is CASSRGGALYEQYF. The CDR3, as DNA: TGTGCCAGCAGCCGGGGGGGGGCCCTCTACGAGCAGTACTTC.

This chain links TRBV10-3 with TRBJ2-7; 13 bases match TRBD2. V lost 6 bases, J lost 0 bases, and 11 bases stayed unmatched. The germline V gene encodes CDR1 ENHRY and CDR2 SYGVKD. The CDR3 length is 18 residues. CDR3 sequence: CAISSGTSGTLSSYEQYF. The CDR3 DNA follows: TGTGCCATCAGCTCCGGGACTAGCGGGACCCTCAGCTCCTACGAGCAGTACTTC.

The chain links TRBV7-2 to TRBJ1-2; no clear D. Germline CDR1 SGHTA, CDR2 FQGNSA. CDR3 length equals 14 residues. V was cut by 0 bases and J by 2 bases, with 7 bases left in between. The CDR3 loop is CASSLASGNYGYTF. The CDR3 bases are TGTGCCAGCAGCTTAGCTTCGGGAAACTATGGCTACACCTTC.

This rearrangement joins TRBV9 to TRBJ2-7, with TRBD1 matching over 8 bases. Germline V lookup: CDR1 SGDLS, CDR2 YYNGEE. V dropped 2 bases and J dropped 2; count of bases not matched to a gene: 9. This CDR3 is 16 amino acids long. The CDR3 sequence: CASSVEPGTGPYEQYF. In nucleotides, the CDR3 is TGTGCCAGCAGCGTGGAGCCCGGGACAGGCCCCTACGAGCAGTACTTC.

The V and J genes are TRBV19 and TRBJ1-1; D uncertain. The V end lost 5 bases, the J end lost 7 bases, and 14 bases lay between the germline ends. Germline lookup yields CDR1 LNHDA and CDR2 SQIVND (reference sequence). The CDR3 has 13 residues. CDR3 nucleotides: TGTGCCAGTAGTGCCAGGAACCCCAGTGAAGCTTTCTTT. Amino acids: CASSARNPSEAFF. Full variable domain (remainder filled in from reference TRBV19 and TRBJ1-1): DGGITQSPKYLFRKEGQNVTLSCEQNLNHDAMYWYRQDPGQGLRLIYYSQIVNDFQKGDIAEGYSVSREKKESFPLTVTSAQKNPTAFYLCASSARNPSEAFFGQGTRLTVV.

This chain links TRBV6-5 with TRBJ1-5, with 7 positions matching TRBD1. The V gene end was trimmed by 5 bases and the J gene end by 0 bases; junction bases not matched to a gene: 4. Germline V gene lookup returns CDR1 MNHEY and CDR2 SVGAGI. The CDR3 totals 15 residues. The CDR3 DNA sequence: TGTGCCAGCAGTATTCACAGGGGTAGCAATCAGCCCCAGCATTTT. Translation: CASSIHRGSNQPQHF.

The chain has TRBV6-5 and TRBJ2-1; perhaps TRBD2 as D (6 bases). Germline CDR1 reads MNHEY; CDR2 reads SVGAGI. The CDR3 has 14 amino acids. V was pared by 5 bases and J by 2 bases, with 10 bases between. CDR3 sequence reads: CASSKSGPYNEQFF. The CDR3 region has the DNA TGTGCCAGCAGTAAAAGCGGGCCCTACAATGAGCAGTTCTTC.

This chain links TRBV11-2 with TRBJ2-3, with D possibly being TRBD1 (6 bases). The CDR3 totals 15 residues. Germline CDR1 reads SGHAT; CDR2 reads FQNNGV. V gave up 1 base and J gave up 1 base, with 9 bases separating them. The CDR3 DNA reads TGTGCCAGCAGCTTAGTGTACAGGGGCACAGATACGCAGTATTTT. Protein product: CASSLVYRGTDTQYF.